This TCR beta chain was documented in a study of CD8 T cells in Susac syndrome. About the research overall: Intravenous immunoglobulin alone or corticosteroids were being given to patients with Susac syndrome at blood draw, unless they were therapy-naive.

About this clonotype: One junction end does not reproduce the germline sequence, and a read error may be involved.

Random hexamers served to reverse transcribe roughly 0.5 to 1 ug RNA. An immunoSEQ multiplex PCR amplified TCR beta CDR3 over 54 Vbeta and 13 Jbeta. TCRdb reanalysed the immunoSEQ multiplex PCR reads using MiXCR and keeps one entry per CDR3 protein. The sample shows about 77,000 distinct CDR3 sequences, 85% to 95% of them seen only once. Sequencing of TCR beta, carried out with a high-throughput approach, was applied to CD8+ and CD4+ T cells from the blood. All included Susac syndrome patients satisfied recently defined diagnostic criteria for definite or probable disease. Germline V gene data show CDR1 as LGHDT and CDR2 as YNNKEL (reference sequence). The CDR3 has 17 amino acids.

This clonotype was sampled from a human donor with Susac syndrome. The chain is built from TRBV3-1 and TRBJ2-1; perhaps TRBD2 as D (7 bases). The sequenced sample was CD4+ T cells from PBMCs. In DNA form, the CDR3 reads TGTGCCAGCAGCCCAGGGAGGGGGAGGAGCTCCCACAATGAGCAGTTCTTC. Amino acids: CASSPGRGRSSHNEQFF.